This is a list of T cell receptor beta chains from one sample in a study of CD8 T cells in Susac syndrome. Using its own MiXCR run on the immunoSEQ multiplex PCR reads, TCRdb lists one record per CDR3 protein. The sample shows some 120,000 distinct CDR3 sequences, around 94% of them seen only once. Sample: CD4+ T cells from PBMCs. These receptors were collected from a human donor with multiple sclerosis. The CDR3 runs from the conserved cysteine through the conserved F or W. The order of the fields is V gene, clone size, J gene, D gene, CDR3 DNA, CDR3 protein. D genes are given only for firm matches. Only part of the rows carry a size: once, few, many, or a class if the clone is expanded.

TRBV6-6	NA	TRBJ1-5	NA	TGTGCCAGCCGGACAGATCTAAATCAGCCCCAGCATTTT	CASRTDLNQPQHF
TRBV30	NA	TRBJ1-4	NA	TGTGCCTGGAGTGTACGGGGGACTTCCAATGAAAAACTGTTTTTT	CAWSVRGTSNEKLFF
TRBV10-3	NA	TRBJ2-1	TRBD2	TGTGCCATCGCCGGGACTAGCGGGACCATAAACCCAAACAATGAGCAGTTCTTC	CAIAGTSGTINPNNEQFF
TRBV29-1	NA	TRBJ2-5	NA	TGCAGCGTTGGCTTGACCGCTCAAGAGACCCAGTACTTC	CSVGLTAQETQYF
TRBV4-2	NA	TRBJ1-2	TRBD1	TGTGCCAGCAGCCACGCCGGGGACAGGGGCTCTCGCTACACCTTC	CASSHAGDRGSRYTF
TRBV6-5	NA	TRBJ2-5	TRBD1	TGTGCCAGCAGTTACTCCCAGACAGGGAACCAAGAGACCCAGTACTTC	CASSYSQTGNQETQYF
TRBV27	NA	TRBJ2-7	TRBD2	TGTGCCAGCAGCCCCGCGGCTAGCGGGAGGGCCGCAATCTACGAGCAGTACTTC	CASSPAASGRAAIYEQYF
TRBV5-1	NA	TRBJ1-2	NA	TGCGCCAGCAGCGTTACAGGGAACTATGGCTACACCTTC	CASSVTGNYGYTF
TRBV7-3	few	TRBJ2-2	NA	TGTGCCAGCAGCTCCACAGGGAACACCGGGGAGCTGTTTTTT	CASSSTGNTGELFF
TRBV7-2	NA	TRBJ1-2	NA	TGTGCCAGCAGACAAACAGGGCTAGGGGACTATGGCTACACCTTC	CASRQTGLGDYGYTF
TRBV24-1	NA	TRBJ2-1	NA	TGTGCCACCAGTGACTCAAAACCTCCGGACGGGACGCCGAGCTCCTACAATGAGCAGTTCTTC	CATSDSKPPDGTPSSYNEQFF
TRBV29-1	NA	TRBJ1-2	NA	TGCAGCGTTGAAGGAGGTAACCTCGGCTACACCTTC	CSVEGGNLGYTF
TRBV12-3/TRBV12-4	NA	TRBJ2-7	NA	TGTGCCAGCAGTTTACTGGGCGGTACCTACGAGCAGTACTTC	CASSLLGGTYEQYF
TRBV27	NA	TRBJ2-5	NA	TGTGCCACCGCAACTAGCTGGGGAGAGACCCAGTACTTC	CATATSWGETQYF
TRBV24-1	NA	TRBJ2-1	NA	TGTGCCACCAGTGATCGACAGGCGAGCTCCTACAATGAGCAGTTCTTC	CATSDRQASSYNEQFF
TRBV19	NA	TRBJ1-2	TRBD1	TGTGCCAGTAGTGTCACAGGGGCCAACTATGGCTACACCTTC	CASSVTGANYGYTF
TRBV2	NA	TRBJ2-1	NA	TGTGCCAGCAGTGCAACACTAGTTCGATTCGCCCATGAGCAGTTCTTC	CASSATLVRFAHEQFF
TRBV5-1	NA	TRBJ2-2	NA	TGCGCCAGCAGCTTCCAGGGGGGAGCGGATCCCGGGGAGCTGTTTTTT	CASSFQGGADPGELFF
TRBV30	NA	TRBJ2-2	TRBD1	TGTGCCTGGAGCCTGACAGGGGGTATCGGGGAGCTGTTTTTT	CAWSLTGGIGELFF
TRBV7-3	NA	TRBJ2-7	NA	TGTGCCAGCAGCTTAAGGGGAGGACTGACCTACGAGCAGTACTTC	CASSLRGGLTYEQYF
TRBV7-2	NA	TRBJ1-2	NA	TGTGCCAGCAGCGGCGGGGGTGGCTACACCTTC	CASSGGGGYTF
TRBV30	NA	TRBJ1-3	NA	TGTGCCTGGAGTCAGGCGAGTAAAAGAAACACCATATATTTT	CAWSQASKRNTIYF
TRBV4-3	NA	TRBJ1-2	NA	TGCGCCAGCAGCCAAGGGGGAGCTAACTATGGCTACACCTTC	CASSQGGANYGYTF
TRBV19	NA	TRBJ1-1	NA	TGTGCCAGTAGTATAGCCCCGGGGGCTGATGAAGCTTTCTTT	CASSIAPGADEAFF
TRBV5-1	NA	TRBJ1-1	NA	TGCGCCAGCCGCTGGAGGGACGGTAACACTGAAGCTTTCTTT	CASRWRDGNTEAFF
TRBV15	NA	TRBJ1-4	NA	TGTGCCACCAGCGCCCCTAGGGAGGGGATAAATGGAAAACTGTTTTTT	CATSAPREGINGKLFF
TRBV6-5	NA	TRBJ2-1	TRBD2	TGTGCCAGCAAACGACTAGCGGGAGGGCCTAATGAGCAGTTCTTC	CASKRLAGGPNEQFF
TRBV7-2	NA	TRBJ2-5	TRBD2	TGTGCCAGCAGCTTAGTAGTCAGCGGGAGGAGGGAGACCCAGTACTTC	CASSLVVSGRRETQYF
TRBV3-1	NA	TRBJ1-6	NA	TGTGCCAGCAGCCAAGATGGCCCTTTCGGGGCTTCACCCCTCCACTTT	CASSQDGPFGASPLHF
TRBV4-2	NA	TRBJ2-2	TRBD2	TGTGCCAGCAGCCTTTACGGGACTAGCGGGAACACCGGGGAGCTGTTTTTT	CASSLYGTSGNTGELFF
TRBV20-1	NA	TRBJ2-1	TRBD2	TGCAGTGCTAGTCCGGCGGGGGGGCAGTTCTTC	CSASPAGGQFF
TRBV12-3/TRBV12-4	NA	TRBJ1-5	TRBD1	TGTGCCAGCAGTCCCAACCCCGGGACAGGGGAGAGCAATCAGCCCCAGCATTTT	CASSPNPGTGESNQPQHF
TRBV30	NA	TRBJ2-1	TRBD2	TGTGCCTTGGAGGGTCGCGGGAGGCATGAGCAGTTCTTC	CALEGRGRHEQFF
TRBV7-2	NA	TRBJ2-7	NA	TGTGCCAGCAGCTTAGGCGGGCACTATTCTTACGAGCAGTACTTC	CASSLGGHYSYEQYF
TRBV30	NA	TRBJ2-7	NA	TGTGCCTGGATGTCAAAGGCGACTTCCTACGAGCAGTACTTC	CAWMSKATSYEQYF
TRBV7-9	NA	TRBJ1-5	NA	TGTGCCAGCAGCTTAGGAGTCGGGGTCCGGCAGCCCCAGCATTTT	CASSLGVGVRQPQHF
TRBV5-1	NA	TRBJ2-3	NA	TGCGCCAGCAGCTTGAATCGACCCTCGTTCACAGATACGCAGTATTTT	CASSLNRPSFTDTQYF
TRBV14	NA	TRBJ2-7	TRBD2	TGTGCCAGCAGCCAAGTCCGGGGGGAGGTCGAGCAGTACTTC	CASSQVRGEVEQYF
TRBV6-1	NA	TRBJ1-1	NA	TGTGCCAGCAGTCTCATAGCCCCGAACACTGAAGCTTTCTTT	CASSLIAPNTEAFF
TRBV29-1	NA	TRBJ2-1	NA	TGCAGCCTTGGTAGCTCCTACAATGAGCAGTTCTTC	CSLGSSYNEQFF
TRBV5-8	NA	TRBJ2-5	TRBD2	TGTGCCAGCAGCTTGATACTAGCGGGGGGCGGAGAGACCCAGTACTTC	CASSLILAGGGETQYF
TRBV12-3/TRBV12-4	once	TRBJ1-1	NA	TGTGCCAGCAGTAGACAGTCCACTGAAGCTTTCTTT	CASSRQSTEAFF
TRBV2	NA	TRBJ2-2	NA	TGTGCCAGCAGTGACCCAGGCACCGGGGAGCTGTTTTTT	CASSDPGTGELFF
TRBV13	NA	TRBJ2-7	NA	TGTGCCAGCGGGGGATTTGAGTCGCCCGAGCAGTACTTC	CASGGFESPEQYF
TRBV20-1	NA	TRBJ1-1	NA	TGCAGTGCTAGTTCAAAGAGGACTGAAGCTTTCTTT	CSASSKRTEAFF
TRBV7-2	NA	TRBJ2-7	NA	TGTGCCAGCAGCTTAGGAGGGGGACCCGCCTACGAGCAGTACTTC	CASSLGGGPAYEQYF
TRBV7-2	NA	TRBJ1-5	NA	TGTGCCAGCGGACGAGGGGAAGCGCAGCCCCAGCATTTT	CASGRGEAQPQHF
TRBV29-1	few	TRBJ2-5	NA	TGCAGCGTTGAGATTTCCGGGGCCCGCGGGACCCAGTACTTC	CSVEISGARGTQYF
TRBV2	NA	TRBJ2-7	NA	TGTGCCAGCAGTGAGGGGGTTAGCTCCTACGAGCAGTACTTC	CASSEGVSSYEQYF
TRBV6-2/TRBV6-3	NA	TRBJ2-7	NA	TGTGCCAGCAGTTGGGACGCGGGCGAGCAGTACTTC	CASSWDAGEQYF
TRBV29-1	NA	TRBJ2-3	NA	TGCAGCGTTGAAACGACAGATACGCAGTATTTT	CSVETTDTQYF
TRBV7-2	NA	TRBJ1-4	NA	TGTGCCAGCAGCACCGGACGGACAACTAATGAAAAACTGTTTTTT	CASSTGRTTNEKLFF